This T cell receptor (beta chain) originates from a study of blood T cell repertoires in COVID-19. Study details: The study drew acute and convalescent COVID-19 samples from the United States, Italy and Spain. Sources were T cells, B-cell-depleted T cells, or PBMCs; the material itself was cDNA or gDNA.

Some clones are missing from TCRdb's copy, which holds only in-frame ones; the method was immunoSEQ multiplex PCR. In the table there are roughly 290,000 clones, around nine tenths of which are singletons. The source is a woman aged 35 to 49 who had recovered from COVID-19. Sequencing was carried out using PBMCs or T cells enriched from blood (not recorded which).

In nucleotides, the CDR3 is TGCGCCAGCAGCTTGGCTGTAGGGGCTGGAGGCTACACCTTC. It specifies CASSLAVGAGGYTF. The chain uses TRBV5-1 and TRBJ1-2; perhaps TRBD1 as D (5 bases). CDR3 length equals 14 residues. V was shortened by 0 bases and J by 8 bases, with 14 bases between the two germline ends. The germline gives CDR1 SGHRS, CDR2 YFSETQ.